This T cell receptor (beta chain) comes out of a study of cytomegalovirus exposure and HLA in healthy donors. Study results and caveats: According to reports, the classifier identified cytomegalovirus status with high specificity and sensitivity. The sole available immune exposure information was CMV serostatus. Overall, around 160 TCR beta chains were annotated as cytomegalovirus-associated.

Vbeta (60) and Jbeta (13) primers were used in the PCR. Sequenced by immunoSEQ multiplex PCR; TCRdb stores in-frame clones only, minus some. The sample consists of approximately 190,000 clones, 80% of them appearing once. As regards this clone: What it binds is unknown. The same CDR3 can be traced to other DNA sequences in this sample.

Material: PBMCs. The receptor was derived from a man aged 35 to 55 in good health and CMV-seropositive.

CDR3 DNA sequence: TGTGCCAGCAGCCAAGATCGGGGGGGGGAGCTGTTTTTT. As protein: CASSQDRGGELFF. V usage is TRBV4-2 and J usage is TRBJ2-2; perhaps TRBD2 as D (6 bases). The CDR3 extends over 13 amino acids. Trimming took off 0 bases at V and 8 bases at J, with 7 bases between the two ends. Germline lookup yields CDR1 LGHNA and CDR2 YNFKEQ.